A selection of T cell receptor beta chains follows, all from one sample in a study of cytomegalovirus exposure and HLA in healthy donors. The data were produced by immunoSEQ multiplex PCR, yet TCRdb's version contains in-frame clones alone and is incomplete. The table shows 140,000 or so clones, with approximately 88% occurring only once. Source material: PBMCs. The receptor source for this set is a man aged 18 to 30 in good health and CMV-seropositive. Both conserved end residues are part of each CDR3. A D gene is named only where the DNA matches it firmly. A row's size may be missing; if present it is once, few, many or a size class.

>TRBD1|once|TRBJ2-1|TRBV10-3
TGTGCCATCAGCGGGACAGGGGGTGGAAATGAGCAGTTCTTC
CAISGTGGGNEQFF
>-|few|TRBJ2-7|TRBV2
TGTGCCAGCAGTTATCAGGGCCCCACCTACGAGCAGTACTTC
CASSYQGPTYEQYF
>TRBD2|-|TRBJ2-1|TRBV25-1
TGTGCCAGCAGGACTAGCCCCAGCAATGAGCAGTTCTTC
CASRTSPSNEQFF
>-|-|TRBJ1-3|TRBV9
TGTGCCAGCGGCAGGGGAGACTCTGGAAACACCATATATTTT
CASGRGDSGNTIYF
>-|-|TRBJ1-2|TRBV7-8
TGTGCCAGCAGCTTAGTTGTCTTCTCTATCTATGGCTACACCTTC
CASSLVVFSIYGYTF
>-|-|TRBJ2-7|TRBV7-9
TGTGCCAGCAGCTTAGGGACAGTTAGCGAGCAGTACTTC
CASSLGTVSEQYF
>-|-|TRBJ1-2|TRBV11-2
TGTGCCAGCAGCTTAGTTTTCGATTCAGCTAACTATGGCTACACCTTC
CASSLVFDSANYGYTF
>TRBD2|-|TRBJ2-1|TRBV5-8
TGTGCCAGCAGCCAAGACTGGACTAGCGGGGTCTACAATGAGCAGTTCTTC
CASSQDWTSGVYNEQFF
>-|-|TRBJ1-6|TRBV28
TGTGCCAGCTTCCCCCAAACCCCGATTTCCAGTGCTCTAGGAGGCTCACCCCTCCACTTT
CASFPQTPISSALGGSPLHF
>TRBD2|-|TRBJ2-1|TRBV5-6
TGTGCCAGCAGCGGGACTAGCGGGGTTTTCGAGCAGTTCTTC
CASSGTSGVFEQFF
>-|-|TRBJ2-3|TRBV30
TGTGCCTGGAGTGTGAGGGGGTTTCGAGATACGCAGTATTTT
CAWSVRGFRDTQYF
>TRBD1|-|TRBJ2-1|TRBV5-1
TGCGCCAGCAGCCCCTCTACGGCGGGCCAGGGGGAAGAGCAGTTCTTC
CASSPSTAGQGEEQFF
>TRBD1|-|TRBJ2-7|TRBV30
TGTGCCTGGAGTTCAGGGGGCGCTTCGTTTGAGCAGTACTTC
CAWSSGGASFEQYF
>TRBD2|-|TRBJ2-2|TRBV5-1
TGCGCCAGCAGCTCTAGCGGGAGAAACACCGGGGAGCTGTTTTTT
CASSSSGRNTGELFF
>-|-|TRBJ2-3|TRBV2
TGTGCCAGCAGTGAATACGGACAGGCGGGGGATACGCAGTATTTT
CASSEYGQAGDTQYF
>-|once|TRBJ2-7|TRBV4-1
TGCGCCAGCAGCCAAGATTTACTACACCGCTACGAGCAGTACTTC
CASSQDLLHRYEQYF
>-|-|TRBJ2-7|TRBV7-9
TGTGCCAGCAGCCCATCCCCGGAGGCGGTTAGCTCCTACGAGCAGTACTTC
CASSPSPEAVSSYEQYF
>-|-|TRBJ2-7|TRBV27
TGTGCCAGCAGTGATAGCGGTTACCTAAACGAGCAGTACTTC
CASSDSGYLNEQYF
>-|-|TRBJ2-2|TRBV18
TGTGCCAGCTCCCCGGGGACCGGGGAGCTGTTTTTT
CASSPGTGELFF
>-|-|TRBJ2-1|TRBV7-6
TGTGCCAGCAGCTTAAACACCCCTCCCAATGAGCAGTTCTTC
CASSLNTPPNEQFF